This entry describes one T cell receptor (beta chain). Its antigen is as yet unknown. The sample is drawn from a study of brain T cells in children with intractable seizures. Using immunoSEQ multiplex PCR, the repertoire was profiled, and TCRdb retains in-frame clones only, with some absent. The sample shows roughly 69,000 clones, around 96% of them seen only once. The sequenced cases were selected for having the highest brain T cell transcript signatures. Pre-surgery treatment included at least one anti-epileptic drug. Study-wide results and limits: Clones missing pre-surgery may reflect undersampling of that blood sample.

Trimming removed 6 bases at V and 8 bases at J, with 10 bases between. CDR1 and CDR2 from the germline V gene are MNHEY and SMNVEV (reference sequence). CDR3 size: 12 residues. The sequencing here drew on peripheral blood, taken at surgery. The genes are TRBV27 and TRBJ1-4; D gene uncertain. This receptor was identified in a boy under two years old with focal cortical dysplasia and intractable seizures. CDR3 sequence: CASSFLNEKLFF. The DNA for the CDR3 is TGTGCCAGCAGCTTCCTCAACGAAAAACTGTTTTTT.